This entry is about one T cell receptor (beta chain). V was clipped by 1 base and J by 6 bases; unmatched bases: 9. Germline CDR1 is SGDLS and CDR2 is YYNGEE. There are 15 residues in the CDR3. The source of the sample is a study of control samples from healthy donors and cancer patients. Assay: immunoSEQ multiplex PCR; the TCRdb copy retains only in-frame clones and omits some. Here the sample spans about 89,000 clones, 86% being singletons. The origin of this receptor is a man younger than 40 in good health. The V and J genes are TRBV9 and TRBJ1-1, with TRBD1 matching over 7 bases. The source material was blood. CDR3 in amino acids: CASSVITTGAAEAFF. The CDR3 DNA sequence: TGTGCCAGCAGCGTAATCACAACAGGGGCGGCTGAAGCTTTCTTT. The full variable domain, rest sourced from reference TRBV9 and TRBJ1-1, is DSGVTQTPKHLITATGQRVTLRCSPRSGDLSVYWYQQSLDQGLQFLIQYYNGEERAKGNILERFSAQQFPDLHSELNLSSLELGDSALYFCASSVITTGAAEAFFGQGTRLTVV.